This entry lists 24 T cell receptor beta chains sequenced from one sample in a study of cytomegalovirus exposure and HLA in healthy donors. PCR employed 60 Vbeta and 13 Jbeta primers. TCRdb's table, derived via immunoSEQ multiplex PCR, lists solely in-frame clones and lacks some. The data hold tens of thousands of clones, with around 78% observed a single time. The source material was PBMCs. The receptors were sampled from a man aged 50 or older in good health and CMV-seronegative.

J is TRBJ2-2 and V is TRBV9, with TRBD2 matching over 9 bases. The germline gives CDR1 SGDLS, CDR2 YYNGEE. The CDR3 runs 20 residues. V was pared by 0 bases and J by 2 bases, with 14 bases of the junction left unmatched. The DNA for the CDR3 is TGTGCCAGCAGCGTAGTCGGAAGGGCTAGCGGGGTACCAAACACCGGGGAGCTGTTTTTT. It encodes CASSVVGRASGVPNTGELFF.

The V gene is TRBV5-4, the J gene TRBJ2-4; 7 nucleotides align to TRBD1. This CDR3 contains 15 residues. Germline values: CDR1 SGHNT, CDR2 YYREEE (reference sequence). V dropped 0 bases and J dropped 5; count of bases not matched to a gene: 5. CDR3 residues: CASSLARTGENIQYF. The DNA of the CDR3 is TGTGCCAGCAGCTTGGCCCGGACAGGAGAAAACATTCAGTACTTC.

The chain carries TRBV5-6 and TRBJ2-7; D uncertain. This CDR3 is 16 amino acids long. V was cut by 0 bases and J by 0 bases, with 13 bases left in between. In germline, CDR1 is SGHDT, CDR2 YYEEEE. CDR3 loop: CASSLDSLWFSYEQYF. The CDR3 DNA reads TGTGCCAGCAGCTTGGACAGCCTCTGGTTCTCCTACGAGCAGTACTTC.

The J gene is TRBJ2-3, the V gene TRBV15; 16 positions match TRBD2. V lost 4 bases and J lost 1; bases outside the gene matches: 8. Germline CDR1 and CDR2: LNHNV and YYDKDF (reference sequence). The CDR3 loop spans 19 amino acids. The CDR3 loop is CATSNPGTSGGAGTDTQYF. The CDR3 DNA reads TGTGCCACCAGCAACCCGGGGACTAGCGGGGGGGCGGGCACAGATACGCAGTATTTT.

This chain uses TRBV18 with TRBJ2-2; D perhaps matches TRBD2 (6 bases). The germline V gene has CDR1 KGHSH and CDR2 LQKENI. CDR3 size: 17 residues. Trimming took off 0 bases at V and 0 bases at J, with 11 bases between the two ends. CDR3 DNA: TGTGCCAGCTCACCACCGGGGTGGACTACGAACACCGGGGAGCTGTTTTTT. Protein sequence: CASSPPGWTTNTGELFF. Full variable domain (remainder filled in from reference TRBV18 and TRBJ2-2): NAGVMQNPRHLVRRRGQEARLRCSPMKGHSHVYWYRQLPEEGLKFMVYLQKENIIDESGMPKERFSAEFPKEGPSILRIQQVVRGDSAAYFCASSPPGWTTNTGELFFGEGSRLTVL.

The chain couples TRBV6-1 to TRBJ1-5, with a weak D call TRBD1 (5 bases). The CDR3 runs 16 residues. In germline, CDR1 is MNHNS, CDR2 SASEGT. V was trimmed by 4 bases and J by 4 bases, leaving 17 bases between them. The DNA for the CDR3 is TGTGCCAGCAGTGTAACTATAGGAGGGGTAAATCAGCCCCAGCATTTT. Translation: CASSVTIGGVNQPQHF.

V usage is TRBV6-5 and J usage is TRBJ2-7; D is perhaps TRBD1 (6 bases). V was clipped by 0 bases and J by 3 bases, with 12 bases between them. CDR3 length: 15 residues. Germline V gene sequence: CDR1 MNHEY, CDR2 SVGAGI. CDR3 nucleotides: TGTGCCAGCAGTTACTCGTTTTCGGACAGCTACGAGCAGTACTTC. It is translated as CASSYSFSDSYEQYF.

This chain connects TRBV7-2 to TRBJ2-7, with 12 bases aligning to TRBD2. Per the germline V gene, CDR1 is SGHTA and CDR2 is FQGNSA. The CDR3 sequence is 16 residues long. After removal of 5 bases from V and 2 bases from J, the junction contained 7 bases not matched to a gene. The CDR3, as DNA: TGTGCCAGCAGCCCGCAGCTAGCGGGAGGGCCCTACGAGCAGTACTTC. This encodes CASSPQLAGGPYEQYF.

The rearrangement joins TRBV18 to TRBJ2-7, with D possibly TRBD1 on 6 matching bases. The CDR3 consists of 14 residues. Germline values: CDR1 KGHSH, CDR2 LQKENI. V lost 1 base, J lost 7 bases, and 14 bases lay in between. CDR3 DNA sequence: TGTGCCAGCTCACCACTTGGACAGTCCCTGGAGCAGTACTTC. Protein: CASSPLGQSLEQYF. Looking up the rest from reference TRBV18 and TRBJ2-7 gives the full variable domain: NAGVMQNPRHLVRRRGQEARLRCSPMKGHSHVYWYRQLPEEGLKFMVYLQKENIIDESGMPKERFSAEFPKEGPSILRIQQVVRGDSAAYFCASSPLGQSLEQYFGPGTRLTVT.

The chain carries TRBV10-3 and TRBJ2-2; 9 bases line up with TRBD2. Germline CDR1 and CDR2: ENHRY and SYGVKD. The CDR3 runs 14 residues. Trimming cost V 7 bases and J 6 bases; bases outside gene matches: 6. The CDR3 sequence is CAINAAGGAGELFF. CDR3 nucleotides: TGTGCCATCAATGCAGCGGGAGGTGCCGGGGAGCTGTTTTTT.

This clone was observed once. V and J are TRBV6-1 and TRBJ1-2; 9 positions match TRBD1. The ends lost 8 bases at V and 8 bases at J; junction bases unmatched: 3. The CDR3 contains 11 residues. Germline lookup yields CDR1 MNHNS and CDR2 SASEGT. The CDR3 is CASGTGLGYTF. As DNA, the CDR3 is TGTGCCAGCGGGACAGGGCTGGGCTACACCTTC.

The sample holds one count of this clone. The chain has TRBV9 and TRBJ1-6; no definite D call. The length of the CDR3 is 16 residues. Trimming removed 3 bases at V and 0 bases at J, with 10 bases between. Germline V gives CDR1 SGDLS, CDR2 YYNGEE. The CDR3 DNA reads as TGTGCCAGCAGCGCGGAACAGAGCTCCTATAATTCACCCCTCCACTTT. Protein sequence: CASSAEQSSYNSPLHF.

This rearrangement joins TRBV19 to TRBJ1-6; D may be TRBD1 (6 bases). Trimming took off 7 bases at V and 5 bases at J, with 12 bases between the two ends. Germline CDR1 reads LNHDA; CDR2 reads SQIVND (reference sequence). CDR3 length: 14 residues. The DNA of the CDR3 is TGTGCCAGTACCTCGGACAGAAATAATTCACCCCTCCACTTT. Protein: CASTSDRNNSPLHF.

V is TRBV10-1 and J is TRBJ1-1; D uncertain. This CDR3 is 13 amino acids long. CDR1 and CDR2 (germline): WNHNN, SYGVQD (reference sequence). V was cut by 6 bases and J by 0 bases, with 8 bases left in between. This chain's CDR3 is CASREAMNTEAFF. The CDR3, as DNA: TGCGCCAGCAGAGAGGCGATGAACACTGAAGCTTTCTTT.

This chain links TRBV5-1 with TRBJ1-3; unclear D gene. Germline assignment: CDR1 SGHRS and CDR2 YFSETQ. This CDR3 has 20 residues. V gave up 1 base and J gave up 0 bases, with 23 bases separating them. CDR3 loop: CASSLYSFDAGLSSGNTIYF. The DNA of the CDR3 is TGCGCCAGCAGCTTGTATTCGTTTGATGCAGGTTTAAGCTCTGGAAACACCATATATTTT.

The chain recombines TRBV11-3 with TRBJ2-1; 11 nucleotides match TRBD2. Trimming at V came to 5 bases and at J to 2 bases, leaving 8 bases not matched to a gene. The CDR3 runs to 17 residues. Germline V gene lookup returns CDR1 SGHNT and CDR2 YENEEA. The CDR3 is CASSQLAGDGTYNEQFF. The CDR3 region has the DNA TGTGCCAGCAGCCAACTAGCGGGAGATGGCACCTACAATGAGCAGTTCTTC.

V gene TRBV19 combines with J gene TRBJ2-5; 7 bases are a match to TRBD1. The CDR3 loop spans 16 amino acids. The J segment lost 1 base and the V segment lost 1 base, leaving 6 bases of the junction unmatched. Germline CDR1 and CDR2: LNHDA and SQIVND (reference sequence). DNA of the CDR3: TGTGCCAGTAGTATAGGTTATGGGACAGTCCAAGAGACCCAGTACTTC. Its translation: CASSIGYGTVQETQYF.

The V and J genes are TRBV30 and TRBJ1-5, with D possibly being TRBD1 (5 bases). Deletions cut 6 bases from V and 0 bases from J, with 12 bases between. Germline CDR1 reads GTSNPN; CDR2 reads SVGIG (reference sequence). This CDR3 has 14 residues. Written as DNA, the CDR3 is TGTGCCTGCTCGGACACCAATAGCAATCAGCCCCAGCATTTT. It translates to CACSDTNSNQPQHF.

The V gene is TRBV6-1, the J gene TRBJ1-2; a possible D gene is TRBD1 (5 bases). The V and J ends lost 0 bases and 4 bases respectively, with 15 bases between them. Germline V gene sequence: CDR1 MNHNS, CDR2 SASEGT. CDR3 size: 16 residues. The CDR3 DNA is TGTGCCAGCAGTGAAGCGGTACCGGGACTGACCTATGGCTACACCTTC. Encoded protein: CASSEAVPGLTYGYTF.

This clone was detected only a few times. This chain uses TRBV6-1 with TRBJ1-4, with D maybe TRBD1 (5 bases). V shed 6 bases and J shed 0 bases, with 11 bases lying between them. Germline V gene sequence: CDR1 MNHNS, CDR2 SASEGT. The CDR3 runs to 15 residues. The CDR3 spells CASSPTVATNEKLFF. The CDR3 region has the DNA TGTGCCAGCAGCCCGACAGTAGCAACTAATGAAAAACTGTTTTTT.

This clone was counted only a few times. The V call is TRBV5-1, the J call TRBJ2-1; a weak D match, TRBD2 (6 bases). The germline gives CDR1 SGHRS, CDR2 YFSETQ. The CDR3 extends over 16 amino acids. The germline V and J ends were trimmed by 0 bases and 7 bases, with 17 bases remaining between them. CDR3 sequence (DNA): TGCGCCAGCAGCTTGGTCGCAGGAGGGCCGGGGAATGAGCAGTTCTTC. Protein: CASSLVAGGPGNEQFF. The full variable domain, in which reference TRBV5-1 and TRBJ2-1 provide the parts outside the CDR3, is KAGVTQTPRYLIKTRGQQVTLSCSPISGHRSVSWYQQTPGQGLQFLFEYFSETQRNKGNFPGRFSGRQFSNSRSEMNVSTLELGDSALYLCASSLVAGGPGNEQFFGPGTRLTVL.

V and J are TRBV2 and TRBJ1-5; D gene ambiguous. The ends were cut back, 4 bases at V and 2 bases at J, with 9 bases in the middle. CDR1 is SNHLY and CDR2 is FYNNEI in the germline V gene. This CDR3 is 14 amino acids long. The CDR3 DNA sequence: TGTGCCAGCAGTGGAGAGTCGGGCAATCAGCCCCAGCATTTT. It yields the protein CASSGESGNQPQHF.

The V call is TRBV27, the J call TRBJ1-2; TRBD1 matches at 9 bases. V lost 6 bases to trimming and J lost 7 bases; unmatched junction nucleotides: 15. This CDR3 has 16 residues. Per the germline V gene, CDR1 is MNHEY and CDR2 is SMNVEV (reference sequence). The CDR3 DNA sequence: TGTGCCAGCAGGCGCCGGGACAGGGAGTCGAATTCTGGCTACACCTTC. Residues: CASRRRDRESNSGYTF.

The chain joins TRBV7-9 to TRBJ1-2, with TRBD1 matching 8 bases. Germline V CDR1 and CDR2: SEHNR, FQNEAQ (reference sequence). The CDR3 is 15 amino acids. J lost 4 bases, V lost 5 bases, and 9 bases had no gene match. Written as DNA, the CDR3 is TGTGCCAGCAGCCCCCCCGGAACAGGGGGCTATGGCTACACCTTC. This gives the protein CASSPPGTGGYGYTF.